This is a list of T cell receptor beta chains from one sample in a study of control samples from healthy donors and cancer patients. TCRdb keeps only in-frame clones here, not all; method: immunoSEQ multiplex PCR. The repertoire consists of about 79,000 clones, with approximately 93% occurring once and the leading ten covering around 1.3%. The specimen sequenced was PBMCs. The receptor source for this set is a woman aged 40 to 50 with lung cancer. CDR3s include the opening cysteine and the closing phenylalanine or tryptophan. The D gene is left open where the match is weak. The size of a clone is reported for some rows only, either as once, few or many, or as a class for expanded clones.

j_call: TRBJ2-3; clone_size: once; d_call: TRBD2; v_call: TRBV6-5; cdr3_aa: CASTRLAGTDTQYF; cdr3_nt: TGTGCCAGCACCCGACTAGCGGGAACAGATACGCAGTATTTT
j_call: TRBJ1-1; clone_size: .; d_call: .; v_call: TRBV20-1; cdr3_aa: CRGGMGTEAFF; cdr3_nt: TGCAGGGGGGGTATGGGGACTGAAGCTTTCTTT
j_call: TRBJ1-5; clone_size: .; d_call: .; v_call: TRBV19; cdr3_aa: CASSTAEGQPQHF; cdr3_nt: TGTGCCAGTAGTACCGCTGAAGGTCAGCCCCAGCATTTT
j_call: TRBJ1-1; clone_size: .; d_call: .; v_call: TRBV11-2; cdr3_aa: CASSLFKLGNTEAFF; cdr3_nt: TGTGCCAGCAGCTTATTTAAATTGGGGAACACTGAAGCTTTCTTT
j_call: TRBJ2-3; clone_size: .; d_call: .; v_call: TRBV7-7; cdr3_aa: CASSLGAGGTDTQYF; cdr3_nt: TGTGCTAGCAGCTTAGGGGCAGGGGGCACAGATACGCAGTATTTT
j_call: TRBJ1-1; clone_size: once; d_call: .; v_call: TRBV6-1; cdr3_aa: CASSEVGKATEAFF; cdr3_nt: TGTGCCAGCAGTGAGGTAGGGAAGGCCACTGAAGCTTTCTTT
j_call: TRBJ2-5; clone_size: once; d_call: .; v_call: TRBV29-1; cdr3_aa: CSVGLTYQETQYF; cdr3_nt: TGCAGCGTTGGTCTTACGTACCAAGAGACCCAGTACTTC
j_call: TRBJ1-2; clone_size: .; d_call: .; v_call: TRBV11-2; cdr3_aa: CASSLGGDYGYTF; cdr3_nt: TGTGCCAGCAGCTTAGGGGGGGACTATGGCTACACCTTC
j_call: TRBJ1-2; clone_size: once; d_call: .; v_call: TRBV29-1; cdr3_aa: CSVDRYGYTF; cdr3_nt: TGCAGCGTTGATCGCTATGGCTACACCTTC
j_call: TRBJ2-7; clone_size: .; d_call: .; v_call: TRBV6-5; cdr3_aa: CASNTGKGTYEQYF; cdr3_nt: TGTGCCAGCAATACTGGAAAGGGAACCTACGAGCAGTACTTC
j_call: TRBJ2-3; clone_size: once; d_call: .; v_call: TRBV28; cdr3_aa: CASSFFGGSTDTQYF; cdr3_nt: TGTGCCAGCAGTTTTTTTGGGGGGAGCACAGATACGCAGTATTTT
j_call: TRBJ1-6; clone_size: once; d_call: .; v_call: TRBV10-3; cdr3_aa: CAISPGKETNSPLHF; cdr3_nt: TGTGCCATCAGCCCTGGAAAGGAAACAAATTCACCCCTCCACTTT
j_call: TRBJ1-1; clone_size: .; d_call: .; v_call: TRBV3-1/TRBV3-2; cdr3_aa: CASSHKHRVNTEAFF; cdr3_nt: TGTGCCAGCAGCCATAAACACCGAGTGAACACTGAAGCTTTCTTT
j_call: TRBJ1-1; clone_size: .; d_call: .; v_call: TRBV18; cdr3_aa: CASSPGAGPIEAFF; cdr3_nt: TGTGCCAGCTCACCAGGGGCAGGACCGATTGAAGCTTTCTTT
j_call: TRBJ2-7; clone_size: .; d_call: TRBD2; v_call: TRBV18; cdr3_aa: CASSTLREGPYEQYF; cdr3_nt: TGTGCCAGCTCCACTCTTCGGGAGGGCCCCTACGAGCAGTACTTC
j_call: TRBJ1-3; clone_size: .; d_call: .; v_call: TRBV11-3; cdr3_aa: CASSLAGLSGNTIYF; cdr3_nt: TGTGCCAGCAGCTTAGCAGGGTTATCTGGAAACACCATATATTTT
j_call: TRBJ1-5; clone_size: .; d_call: .; v_call: TRBV6-5; cdr3_aa: CASMRPGGNQPQHF; cdr3_nt: TGTGCCAGCATGCGCCCGGGGGGCAATCAGCCCCAGCATTTT
j_call: TRBJ2-2; clone_size: .; d_call: TRBD2; v_call: TRBV5-6; cdr3_aa: CASSLRGRVGGELFF; cdr3_nt: TGTGCCAGCAGCCTCCGTGGGAGGGTCGGCGGGGAGCTGTTTTTT
j_call: TRBJ2-3; clone_size: .; d_call: .; v_call: TRBV11-2; cdr3_aa: CASSPSTDTQYF; cdr3_nt: TGTGCCAGCAGTCCTAGCACAGATACGCAGTATTTT
j_call: TRBJ1-2; clone_size: .; d_call: .; v_call: TRBV10-2; cdr3_aa: CASSDGYGYTF; cdr3_nt: TGCGCCAGCAGTGACGGCTATGGCTACACCTTC
j_call: TRBJ1-1; clone_size: once; d_call: .; v_call: TRBV5-4; cdr3_aa: CASSRGMASPDTEAFF; cdr3_nt: TGTGCCAGCAGTCGGGGGATGGCCTCCCCGGACACTGAAGCTTTCTTT
j_call: TRBJ2-7; clone_size: .; d_call: TRBD1; v_call: TRBV4-1; cdr3_aa: CASSQDFGTASYEQYF; cdr3_nt: TGCGCCAGCAGCCAAGATTTCGGGACAGCCTCCTACGAGCAGTACTTC
j_call: TRBJ2-5; clone_size: .; d_call: TRBD2; v_call: TRBV10-1; cdr3_aa: CASSRSGLRETQYF; cdr3_nt: TGCGCCAGCAGTCGTAGCGGGCTGCGGGAGACCCAGTACTTC
j_call: TRBJ1-6; clone_size: .; d_call: .; v_call: TRBV2; cdr3_aa: CASGGVEGSPLHF; cdr3_nt: TGTGCCAGCGGGGGGGTAGAGGGTTCACCCCTCCACTTT
j_call: TRBJ1-4; clone_size: .; d_call: TRBD1; v_call: TRBV4-1; cdr3_aa: CASSNRGTNEKLFF; cdr3_nt: TGCGCCAGCAGCAACAGGGGAACTAATGAAAAACTGTTTTTT
j_call: TRBJ2-3; clone_size: few; d_call: .; v_call: TRBV7-6; cdr3_aa: CASSLEAGALDTQYF; cdr3_nt: TGTGCCAGCAGCTTAGAGGCGGGGGCCTTAGATACGCAGTATTTT
j_call: TRBJ1-1; clone_size: .; d_call: .; v_call: TRBV11-3; cdr3_aa: CASSLDSWQGKTEAFF; cdr3_nt: TGTGCCAGCAGCTTAGATTCCTGGCAGGGGAAGACTGAAGCTTTCTTT
j_call: TRBJ2-1; clone_size: .; d_call: .; v_call: TRBV7-8; cdr3_aa: CASSQTPSYNEQFF; cdr3_nt: TGTGCCAGCAGCCAAACTCCCTCCTACAATGAGCAGTTCTTC
j_call: TRBJ2-7; clone_size: .; d_call: .; v_call: TRBV6-6; cdr3_aa: CASSRNSPGHPLREQYF; cdr3_nt: TGTGCCAGCAGTCGAAACTCACCCGGACACCCTCTGAGGGAGCAGTACTTC
j_call: TRBJ1-3; clone_size: .; d_call: .; v_call: TRBV7-2; cdr3_aa: CASSLAGPGNTIYF; cdr3_nt: TGTGCCAGCAGCTTAGCAGGGCCTGGAAACACCATATATTTT
j_call: TRBJ1-2; clone_size: .; d_call: TRBD1; v_call: TRBV19; cdr3_aa: CASSAQGGTSSGYTF; cdr3_nt: TGTGCCAGTAGCGCCCAGGGGGGGACCTCTTCTGGCTACACCTTC
j_call: TRBJ1-1; clone_size: .; d_call: .; v_call: TRBV10-3; cdr3_aa: CAISDGGRREAFF; cdr3_nt: TGTGCCATCAGTGACGGGGGGCGACGGGAAGCTTTCTTT
j_call: TRBJ2-3; clone_size: .; d_call: TRBD2; v_call: TRBV7-2; cdr3_aa: CASSFLAGLSVGTDTQYF; cdr3_nt: TGTGCCAGCAGCTTTCTAGCGGGGCTATCGGTGGGCACAGATACGCAGTATTTT
j_call: TRBJ2-2; clone_size: .; d_call: .; v_call: TRBV30; cdr3_aa: CAWRGPYRDTNTGELFF; cdr3_nt: TGTGCCTGGAGGGGACCGTACCGAGATACGAACACCGGGGAGCTGTTTTTT
j_call: TRBJ1-2; clone_size: .; d_call: TRBD1; v_call: TRBV6-2/TRBV6-3; cdr3_aa: CASSAAGTVNYGYTF; cdr3_nt: TGTGCCAGCAGTGCCGCCGGGACAGTTAACTATGGCTACACCTTC
j_call: TRBJ1-2; clone_size: .; d_call: .; v_call: TRBV20-1; cdr3_aa: CSASLKRRGGGYTF; cdr3_nt: TGCAGTGCTAGTTTGAAGCGGCGGGGTGGTGGCTACACCTTC
j_call: TRBJ1-3; clone_size: .; d_call: .; v_call: TRBV14; cdr3_aa: CASSRTGVSGNTIYF; cdr3_nt: TGTGCCAGCAGCCGCACCGGCGTCTCTGGAAACACCATATATTTT
j_call: TRBJ2-6; clone_size: .; d_call: TRBD1; v_call: TRBV13; cdr3_aa: CASRRTGQGGSGANVLTF; cdr3_nt: TGTGCCAGCAGACGTACAGGACAGGGAGGCTCTGGGGCCAACGTCCTGACTTTC
j_call: TRBJ1-2; clone_size: .; d_call: .; v_call: TRBV20-1; cdr3_aa: CSAREQDGYTF; cdr3_nt: TGCAGTGCTAGAGAGCAGGATGGCTACACCTTC
j_call: TRBJ2-2; clone_size: .; d_call: .; v_call: TRBV7-9; cdr3_aa: CASPLVGGPPGELFF; cdr3_nt: TGTGCCAGCCCTCTCGTGGGGGGGCCGCCCGGGGAGCTGTTTTTT
j_call: TRBJ2-7; clone_size: .; d_call: .; v_call: TRBV28; cdr3_aa: CASRFGGTPEQYF; cdr3_nt: TGTGCCAGCAGGTTTGGCGGAACACCCGAGCAGTACTTC
j_call: TRBJ1-6; clone_size: .; d_call: .; v_call: TRBV6-5; cdr3_aa: CASSYAAGGNSPLHF; cdr3_nt: TGTGCCAGCAGTTACGCGGCGGGGGGTAATTCACCCCTCCACTTT
j_call: TRBJ1-1; clone_size: .; d_call: TRBD1; v_call: TRBV28; cdr3_aa: CASSFRGTEAFF; cdr3_nt: TGTGCCAGCAGTTTCAGGGGGACTGAAGCTTTCTTT
j_call: TRBJ2-7; clone_size: .; d_call: .; v_call: TRBV10-1; cdr3_aa: CASVRFKGLEQYF; cdr3_nt: TGCGCCAGCGTCCGGTTCAAGGGCCTCGAGCAGTACTTC
j_call: TRBJ2-7; clone_size: .; d_call: .; v_call: TRBV5-5; cdr3_aa: CASSLGDIYEQYF; cdr3_nt: TGTGCCAGCAGCTTGGGGGACATCTACGAGCAGTACTTC
j_call: TRBJ1-1; clone_size: .; d_call: TRBD1; v_call: TRBV30; cdr3_aa: CACGAHRGQESEAFF; cdr3_nt: TGTGCCTGCGGCGCACACAGGGGGCAGGAGTCTGAAGCTTTCTTT
j_call: TRBJ2-1; clone_size: .; d_call: TRBD2; v_call: TRBV2; cdr3_aa: CASRAGVSYNEQFF; cdr3_nt: TGTGCCAGCAGAGCGGGGGTTTCCTACAATGAGCAGTTCTTC
j_call: TRBJ2-7; clone_size: .; d_call: .; v_call: TRBV5-4; cdr3_aa: CASSFVGTEQYF; cdr3_nt: TGTGCCAGCAGCTTCGTTGGGACCGAGCAGTACTTC
j_call: TRBJ1-1; clone_size: .; d_call: .; v_call: TRBV12-3/TRBV12-4; cdr3_aa: CASSLEGQYEAFF; cdr3_nt: TGTGCCAGCAGTTTGGAGGGCCAGTATGAAGCTTTCTTT
j_call: TRBJ2-3; clone_size: .; d_call: .; v_call: TRBV2; cdr3_aa: CASSPRGYSTDTQYF; cdr3_nt: TGTGCCAGCAGCCCCAGGGGCTATAGCACAGATACGCAGTATTTT